One T cell receptor (beta chain) is described in this entry. Its antigen is currently unknown. The CDR3 length is 17 residues. The V gene's germline CDR1 is SGHTS and CDR2 YDEGEE. V shed 2 bases and J 5 bases; nucleotides not matched to a gene: 13. Likely unrecorded immune exposures existed in these nominally healthy donors. The source of the sample is a study of cytomegalovirus exposure and HLA in healthy donors. Study-wide points: Most TCR beta V segments were productive about 87% or about 30% of the time in an earlier analysis. An analysis was carried out later, and it reportedly showed fewer N-insertions in an Asian-associated ancestry cluster than the approximately 660-donor mean.

The PCR had 60 Vbeta and 13 Jbeta primers. Method: immunoSEQ multiplex PCR; TCRdb's copy keeps in-frame clones and lacks some. The sample yields about 160,000 clones, 55% to 70% seen once. This sequence was found in a woman aged 60 to 75 in good health and CMV-seropositive. V is TRBV5-8 and J is TRBJ1-1; 9 bases match TRBD1. Sequencing used PBMCs. CDR3: CASSFRLGQGSRTEAFF. The CDR3 coding sequence is TGTGCCAGCAGCTTTCGTTTAGGACAGGGGTCCAGGACTGAAGCTTTCTTT.